Included here is one T cell receptor (beta chain) sequence, with context. The CDR3 consists of 16 residues. CDR1 and CDR2 from the germline V gene are SGHTA and FQGNSA. Trimming removed 4 bases at V and 4 bases at J, with 18 bases between. This entry belongs to a study of blood T cell repertoires in COVID-19. Study as a whole: The study drew acute and convalescent COVID-19 samples from the United States, Italy and Spain.

Clones were read by immunoSEQ multiplex PCR, and TCRdb kept only the in-frame ones, dropping some. The table has 140,000 to 150,000 clones, about 76% seen once; the top ten hold around 8.2%. The receptor's source is a human donor in a cohort sampled during active COVID-19. The specimen was peripheral blood. The rearrangement uses TRBV7-2 and TRBJ2-3; tentatively, D is TRBD2 (6 bases). In nucleotides, the CDR3 is TGTGCCAGCAGCTGGTGGGCGGGGCCTTCTTCAGATACGCAGTATTTT. Its translation is CASSWWAGPSSDTQYF.